This TCR beta chain was captured in a study of cytomegalovirus exposure and HLA in healthy donors. Study as a whole: Of all 400 or so donors who were genotyped, under 90% belonged to the Caucasian-associated ancestry cluster.

Healthy bone marrow donors supplied every sample. Study conclusions and caveats: Immune exposure information available was restricted to CMV serostatus. Per published reports, the classifier diagnosed cytomegalovirus status with high specificity and sensitivity.

A word on this clone: Antigen unknown.

13 Jbeta primers and 60 Vbeta primers were used for the PCR. TCRdb's table, derived via immunoSEQ multiplex PCR, lists solely in-frame clones and lacks some. The sample consists of about 55,000 clones, around four fifths of them appearing once. This CDR3 spans 16 amino acids. Germline V CDR1 and CDR2: SGHVS, FQNEAQ. With V trimmed by 6 bases and J by 1 base, 9 bases remained unmatched. The sequenced sample consisted of PBMCs. This chain connects TRBV7-8 to TRBJ2-5, with TRBD2 matching over 9 bases. The clonotype originates from a man under 40 in good health and CMV-seronegative. CDR3 sequence (DNA): TGTGCCAGCAGACGATCTCTTAGCGGGAGCCAAGAGACCCAGTACTTC. Translation gives CASRRSLSGSQETQYF.